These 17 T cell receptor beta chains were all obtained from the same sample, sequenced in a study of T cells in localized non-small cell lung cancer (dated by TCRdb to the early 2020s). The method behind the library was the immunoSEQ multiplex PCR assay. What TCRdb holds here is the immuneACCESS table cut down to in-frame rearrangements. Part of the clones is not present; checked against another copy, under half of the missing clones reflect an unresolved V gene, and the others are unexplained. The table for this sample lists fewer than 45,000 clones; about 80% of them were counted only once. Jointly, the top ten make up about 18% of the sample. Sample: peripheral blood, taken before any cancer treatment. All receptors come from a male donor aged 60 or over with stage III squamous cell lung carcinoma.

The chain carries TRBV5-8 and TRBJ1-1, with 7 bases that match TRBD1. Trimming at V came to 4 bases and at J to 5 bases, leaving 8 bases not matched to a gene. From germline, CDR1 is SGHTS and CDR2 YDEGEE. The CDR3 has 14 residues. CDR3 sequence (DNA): TGTGCCAGCAGCGCGGGGGGACAGAGTACTGAAGCTTTCTTT. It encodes CASSAGGQSTEAFF.

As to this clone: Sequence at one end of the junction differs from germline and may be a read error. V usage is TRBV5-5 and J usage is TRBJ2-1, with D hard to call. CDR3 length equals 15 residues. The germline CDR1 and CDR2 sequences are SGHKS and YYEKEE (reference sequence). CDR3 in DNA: TGTGCCAGCACCAACTTGTTAGGCTCCTTCAATGAGCAGTTCTTC. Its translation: CASTNLLGSFNEQFF.

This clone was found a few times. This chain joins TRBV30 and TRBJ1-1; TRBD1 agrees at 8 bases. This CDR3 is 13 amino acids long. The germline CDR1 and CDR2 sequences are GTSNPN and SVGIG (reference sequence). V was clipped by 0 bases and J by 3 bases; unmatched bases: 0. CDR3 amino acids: CAWSVDRDTEAFF. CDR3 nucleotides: TGTGCCTGGAGTGTGGACAGGGACACTGAAGCTTTCTTT.

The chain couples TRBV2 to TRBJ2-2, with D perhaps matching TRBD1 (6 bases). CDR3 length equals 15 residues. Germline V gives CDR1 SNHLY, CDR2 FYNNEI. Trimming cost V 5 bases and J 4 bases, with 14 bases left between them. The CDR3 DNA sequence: TGTGCCAGCAGTCCGACAGGCTTCGGCACCGGGGAGCTGTTTTTT. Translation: CASSPTGFGTGELFF.

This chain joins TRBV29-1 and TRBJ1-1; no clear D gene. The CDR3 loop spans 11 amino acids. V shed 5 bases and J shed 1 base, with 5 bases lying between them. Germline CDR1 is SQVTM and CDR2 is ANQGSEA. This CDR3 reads CSVSGNTEAFF. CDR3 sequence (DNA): TGCAGCGTTTCGGGGAACACTGAAGCTTTCTTT.

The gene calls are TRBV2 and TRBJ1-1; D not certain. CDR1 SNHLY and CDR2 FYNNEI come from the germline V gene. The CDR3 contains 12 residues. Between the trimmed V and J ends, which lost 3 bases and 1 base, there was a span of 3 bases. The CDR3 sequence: CASSEGNTEAFF. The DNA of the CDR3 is TGTGCCAGCAGTGAGGGGAACACTGAAGCTTTCTTT.

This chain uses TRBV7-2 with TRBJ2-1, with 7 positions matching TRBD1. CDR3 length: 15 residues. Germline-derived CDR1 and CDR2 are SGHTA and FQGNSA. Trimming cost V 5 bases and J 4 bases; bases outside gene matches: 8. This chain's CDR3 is CASSRGGDSYNEQFF. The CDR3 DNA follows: TGTGCCAGCAGCCGGGGTGGGGACAGTTACAATGAGCAGTTCTTC.

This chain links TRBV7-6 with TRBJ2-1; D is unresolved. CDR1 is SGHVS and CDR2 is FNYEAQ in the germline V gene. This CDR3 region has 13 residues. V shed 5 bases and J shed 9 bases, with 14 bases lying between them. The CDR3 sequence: CASSRNGQSEQFF. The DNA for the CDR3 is TGTGCCAGCAGCCGAAACGGGCAGAGTGAGCAGTTCTTC.

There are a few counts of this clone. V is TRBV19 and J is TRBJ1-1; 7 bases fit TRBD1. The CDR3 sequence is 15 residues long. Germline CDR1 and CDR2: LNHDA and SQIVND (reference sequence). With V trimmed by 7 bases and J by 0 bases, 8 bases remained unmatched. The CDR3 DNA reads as TGTGCCAGTACTTGGCCGGGACAGCTGAACACTGAAGCTTTCTTT. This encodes CASTWPGQLNTEAFF.

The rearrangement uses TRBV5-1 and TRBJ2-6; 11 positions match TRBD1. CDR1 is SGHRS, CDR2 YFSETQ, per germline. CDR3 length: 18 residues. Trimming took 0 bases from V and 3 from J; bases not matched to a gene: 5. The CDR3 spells CASSLASDRGHGANVLTF. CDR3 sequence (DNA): TGCGCCAGCAGCTTGGCGTCGGACAGGGGGCATGGGGCCAACGTCCTGACTTTC.

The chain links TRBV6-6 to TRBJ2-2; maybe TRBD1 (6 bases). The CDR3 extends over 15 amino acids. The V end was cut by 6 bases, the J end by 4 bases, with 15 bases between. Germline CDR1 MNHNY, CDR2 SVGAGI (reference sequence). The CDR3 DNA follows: TGTGCCAGCAGGTCTGGACAGCGCGCCACCGGGGAGCTGTTTTTT. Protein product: CASRSGQRATGELFF.

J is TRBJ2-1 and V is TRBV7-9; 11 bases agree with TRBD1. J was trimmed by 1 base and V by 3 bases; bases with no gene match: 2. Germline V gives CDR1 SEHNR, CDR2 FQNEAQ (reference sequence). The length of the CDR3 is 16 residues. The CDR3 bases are TGTGCCAGCAGCTTTGGACAGGGGGCGTCCTACAATGAGCAGTTCTTC. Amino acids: CASSFGQGASYNEQFF.

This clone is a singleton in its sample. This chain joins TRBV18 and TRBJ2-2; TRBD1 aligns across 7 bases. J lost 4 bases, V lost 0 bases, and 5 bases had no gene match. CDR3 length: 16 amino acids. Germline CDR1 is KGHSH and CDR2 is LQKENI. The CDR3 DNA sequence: TGTGCCAGCTCACCACCCCCGGGACAGACCACCGGGGAGCTGTTTTTT. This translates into CASSPPPGQTTGELFF.

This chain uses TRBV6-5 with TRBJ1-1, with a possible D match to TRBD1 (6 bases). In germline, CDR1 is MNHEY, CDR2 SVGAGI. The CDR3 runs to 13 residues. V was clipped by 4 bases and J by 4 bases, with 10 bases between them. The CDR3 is CASSWKGGTEAFF. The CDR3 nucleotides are TGTGCCAGCAGTTGGAAGGGGGGCACTGAAGCTTTCTTT.

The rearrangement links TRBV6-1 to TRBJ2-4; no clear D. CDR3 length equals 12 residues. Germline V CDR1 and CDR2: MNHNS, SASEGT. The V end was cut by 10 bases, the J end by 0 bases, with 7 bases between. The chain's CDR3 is CATSLAKNIQYF. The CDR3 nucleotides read TGTGCCACATCTCTAGCCAAAAACATTCAGTACTTC.

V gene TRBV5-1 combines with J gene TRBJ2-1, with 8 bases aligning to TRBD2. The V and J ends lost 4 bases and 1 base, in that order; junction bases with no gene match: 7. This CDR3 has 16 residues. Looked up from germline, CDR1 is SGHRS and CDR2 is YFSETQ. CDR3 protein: CASSGAGGGSYNEQFF. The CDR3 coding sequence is TGCGCCAGCAGCGGTGCTGGCGGGGGGTCCTACAATGAGCAGTTCTTC.

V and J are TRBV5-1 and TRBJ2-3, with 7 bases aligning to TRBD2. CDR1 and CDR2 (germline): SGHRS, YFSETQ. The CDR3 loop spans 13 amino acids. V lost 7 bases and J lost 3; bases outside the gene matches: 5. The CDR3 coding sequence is TGCGCCAGCTGGCGGGGGTGGACAGATACGCAGTATTTT. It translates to CASWRGWTDTQYF. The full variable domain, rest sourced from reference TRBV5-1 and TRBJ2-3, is KAGVTQTPRYLIKTRGQQVTLSCSPISGHRSVSWYQQTPGQGLQFLFEYFSETQRNKGNFPGRFSGRQFSNSRSEMNVSTLELGDSALYLCASWRGWTDTQYFGPGTRLTVL.